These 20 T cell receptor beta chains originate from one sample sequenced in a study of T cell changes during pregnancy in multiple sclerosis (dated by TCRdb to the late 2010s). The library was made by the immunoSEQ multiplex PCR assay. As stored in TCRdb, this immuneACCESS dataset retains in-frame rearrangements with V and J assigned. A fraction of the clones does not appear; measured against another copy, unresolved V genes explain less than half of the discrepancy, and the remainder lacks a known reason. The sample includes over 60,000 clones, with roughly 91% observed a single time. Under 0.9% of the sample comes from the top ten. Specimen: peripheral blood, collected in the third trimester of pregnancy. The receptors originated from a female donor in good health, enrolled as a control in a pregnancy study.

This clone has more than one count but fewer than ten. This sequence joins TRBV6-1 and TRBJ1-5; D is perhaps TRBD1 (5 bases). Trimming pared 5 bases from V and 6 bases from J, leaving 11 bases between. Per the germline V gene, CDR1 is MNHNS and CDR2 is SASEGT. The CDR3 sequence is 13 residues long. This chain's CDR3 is CASSLGRVQPQHF. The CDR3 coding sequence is TGTGCCAGCAGTTTGGGCAGGGTTCAGCCCCAGCATTTT.

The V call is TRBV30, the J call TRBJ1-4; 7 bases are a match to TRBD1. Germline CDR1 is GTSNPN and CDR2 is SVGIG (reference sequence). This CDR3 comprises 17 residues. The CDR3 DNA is TGTGCTGGAGGAACTTTGATTAGACAGGGACATAATGAAAAACTGTTTTTT. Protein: CAGGTLIRQGHNEKLFF.

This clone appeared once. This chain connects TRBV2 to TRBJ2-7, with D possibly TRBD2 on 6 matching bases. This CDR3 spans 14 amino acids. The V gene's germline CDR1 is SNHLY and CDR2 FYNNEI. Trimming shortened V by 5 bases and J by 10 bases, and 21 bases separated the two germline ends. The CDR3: CASSRGMAPAGQYF. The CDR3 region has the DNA TGTGCCAGCAGTCGGGGGATGGCCCCTGCGGGACAGTACTTC.

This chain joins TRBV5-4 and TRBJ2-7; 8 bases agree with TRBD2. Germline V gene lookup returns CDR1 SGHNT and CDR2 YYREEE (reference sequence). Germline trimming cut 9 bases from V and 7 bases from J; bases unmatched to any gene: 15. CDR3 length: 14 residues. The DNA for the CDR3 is TGTGCCACCTGCTGGGCGGGAGGTAGGAGGGAGCAGTACTTC. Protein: CATCWAGGRREQYF.

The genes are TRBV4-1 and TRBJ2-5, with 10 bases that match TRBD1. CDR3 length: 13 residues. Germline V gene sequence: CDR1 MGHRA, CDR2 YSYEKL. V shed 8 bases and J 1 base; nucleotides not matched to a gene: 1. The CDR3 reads CASGQGVQETQYF. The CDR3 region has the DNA TGCGCCAGCGGACAGGGGGTCCAAGAGACCCAGTACTTC.

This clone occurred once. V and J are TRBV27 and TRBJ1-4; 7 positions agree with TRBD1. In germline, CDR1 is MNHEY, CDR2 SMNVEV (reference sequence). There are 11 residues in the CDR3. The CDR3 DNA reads TGTGCTGGGCAGGGGGACGGAAAACTGTTTTTT. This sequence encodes CAGQGDGKLFF.

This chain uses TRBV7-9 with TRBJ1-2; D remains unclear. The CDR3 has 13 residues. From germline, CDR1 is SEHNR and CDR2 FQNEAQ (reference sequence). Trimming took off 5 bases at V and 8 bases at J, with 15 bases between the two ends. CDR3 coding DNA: TGTGCCAGCAGCAGTAACCTAGCTAAGGGCTACACCTTC. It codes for CASSSNLAKGYTF.

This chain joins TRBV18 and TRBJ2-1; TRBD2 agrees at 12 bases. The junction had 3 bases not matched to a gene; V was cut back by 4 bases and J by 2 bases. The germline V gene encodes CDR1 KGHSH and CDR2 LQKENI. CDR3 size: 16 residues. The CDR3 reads CASSRTSGIAYNEQFF. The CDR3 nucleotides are TGTGCCAGCTCACGGACTAGCGGGATCGCCTACAATGAGCAGTTCTTC.

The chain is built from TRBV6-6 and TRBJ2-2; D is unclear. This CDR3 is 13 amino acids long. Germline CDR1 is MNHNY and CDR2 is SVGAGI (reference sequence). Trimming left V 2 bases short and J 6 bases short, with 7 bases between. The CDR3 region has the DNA TGTGCCAGCAGTTACCTCTCTGCCGGGGAGCTGTTTTTT. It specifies CASSYLSAGELFF.

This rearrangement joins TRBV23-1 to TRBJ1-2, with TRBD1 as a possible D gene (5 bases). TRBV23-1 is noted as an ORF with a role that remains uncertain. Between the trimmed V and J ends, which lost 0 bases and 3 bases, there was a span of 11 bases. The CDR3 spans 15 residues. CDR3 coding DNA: TGCGCCAGCAGTCAATCCGGAGGGGCTTACTATGGCTACACCTTC. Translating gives CASSQSGGAYYGYTF.

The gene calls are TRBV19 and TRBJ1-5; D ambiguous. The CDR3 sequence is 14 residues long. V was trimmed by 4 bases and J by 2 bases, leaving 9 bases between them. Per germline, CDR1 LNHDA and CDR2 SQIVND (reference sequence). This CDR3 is CASSRREGNQPQHF. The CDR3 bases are TGTGCCAGTAGTAGGAGGGAGGGCAATCAGCCCCAGCATTTT.

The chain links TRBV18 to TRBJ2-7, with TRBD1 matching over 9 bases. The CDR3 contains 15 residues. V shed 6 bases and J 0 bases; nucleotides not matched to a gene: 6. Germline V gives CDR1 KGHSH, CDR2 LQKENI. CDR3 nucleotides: TGTGCCAGCTCGGCGGACAGGGGAGGCTCCTACGAGCAGTACTTC. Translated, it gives CASSADRGGSYEQYF.

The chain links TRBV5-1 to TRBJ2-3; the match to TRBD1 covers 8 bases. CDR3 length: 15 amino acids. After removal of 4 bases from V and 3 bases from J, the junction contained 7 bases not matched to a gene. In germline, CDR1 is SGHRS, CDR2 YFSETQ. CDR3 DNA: TGCGCCAGCAGCGGCACGCAGGGGGCAACAGATACGCAGTATTTT. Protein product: CASSGTQGATDTQYF. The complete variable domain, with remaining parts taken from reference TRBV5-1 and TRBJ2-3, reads KAGVTQTPRYLIKTRGQQVTLSCSPISGHRSVSWYQQTPGQGLQFLFEYFSETQRNKGNFPGRFSGRQFSNSRSEMNVSTLELGDSALYLCASSGTQGATDTQYFGPGTRLTVL.

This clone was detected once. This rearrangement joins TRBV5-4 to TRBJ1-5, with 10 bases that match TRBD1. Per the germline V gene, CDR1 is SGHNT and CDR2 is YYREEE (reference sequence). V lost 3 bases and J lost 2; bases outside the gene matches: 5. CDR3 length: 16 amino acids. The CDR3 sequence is CASSWTGGLRNQPQHF. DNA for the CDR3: TGTGCCAGCAGCTGGACAGGGGGACTTCGCAATCAGCCCCAGCATTTT.

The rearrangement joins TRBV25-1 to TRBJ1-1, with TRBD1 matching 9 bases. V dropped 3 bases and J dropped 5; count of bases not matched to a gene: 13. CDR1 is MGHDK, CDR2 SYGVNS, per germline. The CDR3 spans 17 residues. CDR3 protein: CASSEGLPQGAKTEAFF. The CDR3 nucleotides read TGTGCCAGCAGTGAGGGATTACCACAGGGGGCTAAAACTGAAGCTTTCTTT.

This chain's CDR3 is CASSQEGLAGRSSYEQYF. In DNA, the CDR3 is TGCGCCAGCAGCCAAGAGGGACTAGCGGGACGCAGCTCCTACGAGCAGTACTTC. The chain employs TRBV4-3 and TRBJ2-7; 13 nucleotides line up with TRBD2. The V gene end was trimmed by 0 bases and the J gene end by 0 bases; junction bases not matched to a gene: 5. The CDR3 spans 18 residues. Per the germline V gene, CDR1 is LGHNA and CDR2 is YSLEER.

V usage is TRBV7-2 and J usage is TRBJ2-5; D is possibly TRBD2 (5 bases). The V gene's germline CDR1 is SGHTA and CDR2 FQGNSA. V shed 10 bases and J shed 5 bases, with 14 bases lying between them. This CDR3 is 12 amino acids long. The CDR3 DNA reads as TGTGCCACCACAGCTCCGGGGGAGACCCAGTACTTC. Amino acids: CATTAPGETQYF. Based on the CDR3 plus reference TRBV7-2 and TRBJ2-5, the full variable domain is GAGVSQSPSNKVTEKGKDVELRCDPISGHTALYWYRQSLGQGLEFLIYFQGNSAPDKSGLPSDRFSAERTGGSVSTLTIQRTQQEDSAVYLCATTAPGETQYFGPGTRLLVL.

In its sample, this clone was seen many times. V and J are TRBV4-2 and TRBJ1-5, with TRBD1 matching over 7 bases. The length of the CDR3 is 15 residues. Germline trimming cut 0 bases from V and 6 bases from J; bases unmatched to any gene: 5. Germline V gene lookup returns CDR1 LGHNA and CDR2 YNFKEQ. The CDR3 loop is CASSQDETGPQPQHF. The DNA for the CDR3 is TGTGCCAGCAGCCAAGATGAGACAGGGCCTCAGCCCCAGCATTTT.

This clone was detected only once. The CDR3 loop reads CSAEKETQYF. CDR3 sequence (DNA): TGCAGTGCTGAGAAAGAGACCCAGTACTTC. V usage is TRBV20-1 and J usage is TRBJ2-5; unclear D gene. Trimming took off 5 bases at V and 3 bases at J, with 4 bases between the two ends. There are 10 residues in the CDR3. CDR1 DFQATT and CDR2 SNEGSKA come from the germline V gene (reference sequence).

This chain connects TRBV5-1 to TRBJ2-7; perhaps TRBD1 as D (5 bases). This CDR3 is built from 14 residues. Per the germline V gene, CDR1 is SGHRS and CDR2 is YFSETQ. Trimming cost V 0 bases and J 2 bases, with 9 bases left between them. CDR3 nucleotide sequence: TGCGCCAGCAGCTTGGGTGGCAGGGCCTACGAGCAGTACTTC. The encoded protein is CASSLGGRAYEQYF.